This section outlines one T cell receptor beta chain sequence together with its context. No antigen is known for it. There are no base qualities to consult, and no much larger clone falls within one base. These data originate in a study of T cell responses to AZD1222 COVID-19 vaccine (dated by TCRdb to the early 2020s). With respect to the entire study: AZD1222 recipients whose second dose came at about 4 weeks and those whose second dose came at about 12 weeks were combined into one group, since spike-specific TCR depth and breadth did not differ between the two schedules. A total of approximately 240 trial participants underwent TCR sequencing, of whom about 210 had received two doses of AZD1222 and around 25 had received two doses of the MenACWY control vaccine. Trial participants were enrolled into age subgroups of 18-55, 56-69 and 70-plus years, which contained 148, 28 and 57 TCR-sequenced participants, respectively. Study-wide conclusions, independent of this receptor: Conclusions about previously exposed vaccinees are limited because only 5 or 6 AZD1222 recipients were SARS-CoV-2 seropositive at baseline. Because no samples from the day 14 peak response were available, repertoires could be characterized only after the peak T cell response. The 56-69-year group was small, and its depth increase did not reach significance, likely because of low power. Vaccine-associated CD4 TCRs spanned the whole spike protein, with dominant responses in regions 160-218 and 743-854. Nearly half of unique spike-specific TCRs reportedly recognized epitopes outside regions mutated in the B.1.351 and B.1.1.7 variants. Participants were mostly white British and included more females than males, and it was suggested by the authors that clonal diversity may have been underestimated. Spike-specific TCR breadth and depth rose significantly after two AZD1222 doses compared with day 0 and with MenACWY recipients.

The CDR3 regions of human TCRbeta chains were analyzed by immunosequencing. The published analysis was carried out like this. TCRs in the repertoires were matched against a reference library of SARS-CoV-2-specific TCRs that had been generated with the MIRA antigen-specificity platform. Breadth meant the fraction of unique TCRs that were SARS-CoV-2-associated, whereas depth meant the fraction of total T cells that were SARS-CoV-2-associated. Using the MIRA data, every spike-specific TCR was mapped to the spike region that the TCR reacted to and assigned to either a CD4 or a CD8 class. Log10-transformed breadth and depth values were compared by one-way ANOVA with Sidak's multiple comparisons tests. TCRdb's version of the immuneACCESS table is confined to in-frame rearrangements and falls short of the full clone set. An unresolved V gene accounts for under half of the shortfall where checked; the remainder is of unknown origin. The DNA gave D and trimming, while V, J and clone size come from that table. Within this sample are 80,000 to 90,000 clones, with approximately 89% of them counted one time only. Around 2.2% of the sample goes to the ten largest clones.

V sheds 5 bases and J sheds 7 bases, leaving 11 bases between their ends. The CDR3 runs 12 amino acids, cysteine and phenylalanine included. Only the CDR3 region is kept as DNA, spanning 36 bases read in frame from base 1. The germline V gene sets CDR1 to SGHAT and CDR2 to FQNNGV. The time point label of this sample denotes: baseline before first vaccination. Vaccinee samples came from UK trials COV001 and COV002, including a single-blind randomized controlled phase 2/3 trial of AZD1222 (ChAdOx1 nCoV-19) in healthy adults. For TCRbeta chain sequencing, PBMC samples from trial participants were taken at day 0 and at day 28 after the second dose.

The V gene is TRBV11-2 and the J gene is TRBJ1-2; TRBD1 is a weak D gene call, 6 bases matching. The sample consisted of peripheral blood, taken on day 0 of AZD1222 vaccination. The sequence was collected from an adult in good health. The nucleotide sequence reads TGTGCCAGCAGCAGAACAGGGAGTGGCTACACCTTC. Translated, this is CASSRTGSGYTF.